This T cell receptor (beta chain) was recorded in a study of vaccination and CD4 T cells after COVID-19. Findings and limits, study-wide: Spike mono-reactivity was evident in 304 of the 307 vaccine-specific clones derived from convalescent patients.

Deletions cut 2 bases from V and 4 bases from J, with 14 bases between. This CDR3 contains 15 residues. Germline V gives CDR1 SGHNT, CDR2 YENEEA. Treatment noted: approximately 10-day PBMC culture with coronavirus spike peptide pools or control peptides (ViraFEST assay). Peptide-pool expansion of antigen-specific T cells preceded TCR sequencing in ViraFEST. Each well received millions of PBMCs, cultured with roughly 9.4 IU/ml IL-2 and 8 to 10 ug/ml peptide pools. Cultured CD4+ T cells had their DNA profiled by the Oncomine TCR Beta short-read assay. From CD4+ T cells that had been cultured, genomic DNA was extracted. MiXCR was run by TCRdb on the PCR reads, yielding one entry per CDR3 protein. The table has 20,000 or so distinct CDR3 sequences, roughly a quarter seen once. This clonotype has more than one count but fewer than ten. Its antigen remains unidentified.

What was sequenced was cultured CD4+ T cells from blood. The clonotype was recovered from a human donor with COVID-19. This chain links TRBV11-3 with TRBJ2-5; D possibly uses TRBD1 or TRBD2 (6 bases each). The CDR3 bases are TGTGCCAGCAGCTTATCTGGGGGGCGAGGAGAGACCCAGTACTTC. This codes for CASSLSGGRGETQYF.